This TCR beta chain was profiled in a study of OX40 agonist ivuxolimab in advanced cancers. Looking at the study overall: Ivuxolimab was a fully human IgG2 agonistic monoclonal antibody targeting the costimulatory receptor OX40 (CD134). The paper covers the monotherapy dose-escalation part of the phase I ivuxolimab trial, which included N of about 50 patients. Prior anti-PD-1, anti-PD-L1 or anti-CTLA-4 therapy was permitted, and checkpoint inhibitors had been received by roughly two fifths of dose-escalation patients. Partial responses were achieved by three dose-escalation patients, of whom one had hepatocellular carcinoma and two had cutaneous melanoma. Peripheral TCRbeta sequencing was intended to test whether TCR sequence diversity was altered and clonal T-cell expansion was caused by ivuxolimab. Among the roughly 50 dose-escalation patients, around 20 had hepatocellular carcinoma, around 15 melanoma, 9 renal cell carcinoma and 9 head and neck cancer. Intravenous ivuxolimab was administered to patients every 2 weeks at six dose levels: 0.01, 0.1, 0.3, 1.5, 3 and 10 mg/kg. In the dose-escalation cohort, more than 75% of patients were male, and the mean age was roughly 60 years, with a range of roughly 20 to 85.

Of note for this clone: What this receptor recognizes is not known. No quality values exist for individual bases; no much larger clone is one base distant.

Ends trimmed: V by 3 bases, J by 4 bases; bases unmatched to a gene: 6. Based on the germline V gene, the CDR1 and CDR2 sequences are SGHRS and YFSETQ. Taken from cysteine to phenylalanine, the CDR3 has 15 residues. The kept DNA is CDR3 alone, 45 bases in frame from the first base. Genomic DNA was isolated from the sorted cells so that the TCRbeta CDR3 region could be sequenced. TCRbeta CDR3 regions were sequenced using the immunoSEQ Assay. TCRdb took this table from immuneACCESS and kept in-frame rearrangements with V and J called. Such tables lack part of the clones; where checked against another copy, unresolved V genes explain under half of the gap, and the rest is unexplained. The sample includes tens of thousands of clones, with around 87% observed a single time. The top ten constitute about 5.6% of the sample. Patients with autoimmune disease history or receiving systemic immunosuppression were excluded from the trial. Peripheral blood for TCR sequencing was collected from all dose cohorts at baseline, on cycle 4 day 1, and on cycle 7 day 1. Samples were obtained from an open-label, multicenter, first-in-human phase I dose-escalation trial of ivuxolimab. Adults with locally advanced or metastatic head and neck squamous cell, hepatocellular, melanoma or renal cell carcinoma were enrolled in the trial. CD4+ and CD8+ T cells were sorted separately from peripheral blood before TCR sequencing.

What the study reported, not specific to this receptor: The antigen specificity of the clonally expanded peripheral T cells was not determined. Low levels of normalized T-cell clonal expansion were also seen in some patients who did not respond. At doses of 0.1 to 3.0 mg/kg, clonal expansion of both CD4+ and CD8+ blood T cells was observed from baseline to week 6. On average, CD8+ T cells showed more expanded clones than CD4+ T cells after ivuxolimab. In the 0.1-3.0 mg/kg groups, partial responders had among the lowest normalized peripheral clonal expansion, particularly in CD8+ T cells.

Here the sequenced sample was CD4+ or CD8+ T cells sorted from blood, taken in a trial of the OX40 agonist ivuxolimab. The receptor's source is an adult with an advanced solid tumor such as melanoma, head and neck, liver or kidney cancer. The rearrangement joined TRBV5-1 to TRBJ2-4; 8 central bases correspond to TRBD2. DNA sequence: TGCGCCAGCAGCTCGCTGACTAGCGTAAAAAACATTCAGTACTTC. Its protein is CASSSLTSVKNIQYF.